Each of the 3 T cell receptor beta chains below was sequenced from the same sample in a study of spatial heterogeneity in lung cancer (dated by TCRdb to between 2017 and 2020). The library relied on 5' RACE. Sequenced using a NextSeq 500. TCRdb redid the processing of the public reads, applying fastp at Q25 and MiXCR, and retained in-frame beta chains. Every CDR3 protein is listed once, alongside the most common genes and DNA of its rows. The sample table records tens of thousands of distinct CDR3 sequences; roughly 8% of these occur just once. More than 13% of the sample is held by the ten biggest clonotypes. The intended sense of this specimen's time point label: sample taken at primary tumor resection. TCR sequencing used whole RNA extracted from tumor and nontumor lung tissue, or from cryopreserved PBMC samples, without cell sorting. The sample here was PBMCs, taken at surgery. These receptors came from a female donor with early-stage non-small cell lung cancer.

The J gene is TRBJ2-7, the V gene TRBV14; D gene ambiguous. V was trimmed by 2 bases and J by 3 bases, leaving 11 bases between them. Germline CDR1 is SGHDN and CDR2 is FVKESK. This CDR3 is built from 14 residues. The CDR3 region is CASSQSGKHYEQYF. In DNA, the CDR3 is TGTGCCAGCAGCCAATCAGGAAAGCACTACGAGCAGTACTTC.

This clonotype was observed at least ten times. The rearrangement uses TRBV5-6 and TRBJ1-2, with 7 bases lining up with TRBD1. V shed 4 bases and J 8 bases; nucleotides not matched to a gene: 11. Germline CDR1 SGHDT, CDR2 YYEEEE. The CDR3 totals 14 residues. CDR3 amino acids: CASSPGTAQGGYTF. As DNA, the CDR3 is TGTGCCAGCAGCCCTGGGACAGCCCAAGGGGGCTACACCTTC.

The sample holds many counts of this clonotype. V usage is TRBV11-2 and J usage is TRBJ1-6; no clear D. V lost 2 bases, J lost 17 bases, and 16 bases lay in between. Germline V gene lookup returns CDR1 SGHAT and CDR2 FQNNGV. The CDR3 loop spans 13 amino acids. CDR3 in amino acids: CASSLSYGERVHF. The CDR3, as DNA: TGTGCCAGCAGCTTAAGTTATGGTGAGAGGGTCCACTTT.